What follows are 8 T cell receptor beta chains derived from one specimen sequenced in a study of cytomegalovirus exposure and HLA in healthy donors. Primers included in the PCR were 60 Vbeta and 13 Jbeta primers. Clones were sequenced by immunoSEQ multiplex PCR, and TCRdb holds only the in-frame ones, with some missing. The profile shows about 190,000 clones, around 67% of them singletons. Sequenced sample: PBMCs. These receptors all come from a woman in her 30s in good health and CMV-seropositive.

The chain employs TRBV29-1 and TRBJ1-1; possibly TRBD1 for D (6 bases). Germline CDR1 is SQVTM and CDR2 is ANQGSEA. Trimming shortened V by 4 bases and J by 3 bases, and 12 bases separated the two germline ends. The CDR3 has 13 amino acids. The CDR3, as DNA: TGCAGCGTTGTCACAGGGCGGGACACTGAAGCTTTCTTT. This translates into CSVVTGRDTEAFF.

This chain links TRBV7-2 with TRBJ2-7; 7 bases agree with TRBD1. Germline V gene sequence: CDR1 SGHTA, CDR2 FQGNSA. J was trimmed by 2 bases and V by 4 bases; bases with no gene match: 8. The CDR3 has 15 amino acids. The CDR3 sequence: CASSYSGTETYEQYF. CDR3 nucleotide sequence: TGTGCCAGCAGCTATTCCGGGACAGAGACCTACGAGCAGTACTTC.

This clone came up a few times. The chain combines TRBV9 with TRBJ1-1; no definite D call. The germline V gene has CDR1 SGDLS and CDR2 YYNGEE. The CDR3 runs to 15 residues. Trimming pared 0 bases from V and 2 bases from J, leaving 11 bases between. The CDR3 protein is CASSVALQPNTEAFF. The DNA for the CDR3 is TGTGCCAGCAGCGTAGCTCTACAGCCAAACACTGAAGCTTTCTTT.

This clone has only a few counts. This chain links TRBV18 with TRBJ2-3; 9 bases agree with TRBD2. The length of the CDR3 is 16 residues. Losses at the gene ends were 4 bases for V and 3 bases for J; bases not matched to a gene: 8. Germline values: CDR1 KGHSH, CDR2 LQKENI. CDR3 sequence: CASSLWGSGSTDTQYF. Written as DNA, the CDR3 is TGTGCCAGCTCACTCTGGGGTAGCGGGAGTACAGATACGCAGTATTTT. Full variable domain (outside the CDR3, taken from reference TRBV18 and TRBJ2-3): NAGVMQNPRHLVRRRGQEARLRCSPMKGHSHVYWYRQLPEEGLKFMVYLQKENIIDESGMPKERFSAEFPKEGPSILRIQQVVRGDSAAYFCASSLWGSGSTDTQYFGPGTRLTVL.

The chain combines TRBV10-3 with TRBJ1-2; 9 nucleotides agree with TRBD1. CDR3 length equals 13 residues. With V trimmed by 3 bases and J by 8 bases, 4 bases remained unmatched. CDR1 ENHRY and CDR2 SYGVKD come from the germline V gene. CDR3 nucleotides: TGTGCCATCAGTGAACAGGGGGCTGCGGGCTACACCTTC. Protein product: CAISEQGAAGYTF.

The V call is TRBV19, the J call TRBJ1-2; a possible D gene is TRBD1 (5 bases). Deletions cut 7 bases from V and 4 bases from J, with 10 bases between. Per the germline V gene, CDR1 is LNHDA and CDR2 is SQIVND (reference sequence). This CDR3 is 12 amino acids long. The CDR3 DNA is TGTGCCAGTAATACCAGGGCCTATGGCTACACCTTC. This gives the protein CASNTRAYGYTF.

The gene calls are TRBV5-1 and TRBJ2-1; 9 bases are shared with TRBD2. J was trimmed by 10 bases and V by 3 bases; bases with no gene match: 17. The germline CDR1 and CDR2 sequences are SGHRS and YFSETQ. The CDR3 totals 17 residues. The CDR3 loop reads CASSYYISGSQTGEQFF. The CDR3 DNA reads as TGCGCCAGCAGCTACTATATTAGCGGGAGTCAAACGGGGGAGCAGTTCTTC.

The V call is TRBV5-1, the J call TRBJ1-1; TRBD1 matches 8 bases. The CDR3 runs to 17 residues. V lost 0 bases, J lost 3 bases, and 10 bases stayed unmatched. The germline CDR1 and CDR2 sequences are SGHRS and YFSETQ. CDR3 in amino acids: CASSLAPGQGDDTEAFF. The CDR3 DNA is TGCGCCAGCAGCTTGGCCCCCGGACAGGGTGATGACACTGAAGCTTTCTTT.